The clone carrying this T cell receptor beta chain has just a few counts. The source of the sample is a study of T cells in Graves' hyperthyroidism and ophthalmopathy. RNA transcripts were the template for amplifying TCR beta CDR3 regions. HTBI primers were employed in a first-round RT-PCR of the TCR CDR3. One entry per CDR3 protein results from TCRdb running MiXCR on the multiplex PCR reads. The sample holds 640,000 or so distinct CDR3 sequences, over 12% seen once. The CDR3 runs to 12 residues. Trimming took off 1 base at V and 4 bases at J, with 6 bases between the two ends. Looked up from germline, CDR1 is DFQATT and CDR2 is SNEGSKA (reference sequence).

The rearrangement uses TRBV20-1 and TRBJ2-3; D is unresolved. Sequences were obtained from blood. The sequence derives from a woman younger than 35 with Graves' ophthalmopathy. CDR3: CSARATADTQYF. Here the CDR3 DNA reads TGCAGTGCTAGAGCCACGGCAGATACGCAGTATTTT.